Sequencing of this T cell receptor beta chain was carried out in a study of control samples from healthy donors and cancer patients (dated by TCRdb to the early 2020s). Library preparation employed the immunoSEQ multiplex PCR assay. Entries here come from immuneACCESS through TCRdb and include only in-frame sequences with V and J called. Some clones fail to appear in such tables; in the studies checked, an unresolved V gene covers under half of the shortfall, and the cause of the remainder is unknown. The table for this sample lists some 250,000 clones; approximately 80% of them were counted only once. The biggest ten clones account for less than 15% of the sample. As for this clone: The antigen this receptor binds is unknown. Base quality data are lacking; no much larger clone is found one base away.

The CDR3, from cysteine to phenylalanine, totals 13 residues. The only DNA kept is the CDR3, 39 bases in frame from the first base. Looking up the germline V gene (reference sequence) yields CDR1 GTSNPN and CDR2 SVGIG. Cut back by 3 bases and 5 bases, the V and J ends lie 10 bases apart. The source is a woman between 55 and 75 years old with lung cancer. Source material: PBMCs. The chain is encoded by TRBV30 joined to TRBJ2-2; there is no confident call for the D gene. The DNA sequence follows: TGTGCCTGGAGACGGACCGGGACCGGGGAGCTGTTTTTT. Translated, it gives CAWRRTGTGELFF.